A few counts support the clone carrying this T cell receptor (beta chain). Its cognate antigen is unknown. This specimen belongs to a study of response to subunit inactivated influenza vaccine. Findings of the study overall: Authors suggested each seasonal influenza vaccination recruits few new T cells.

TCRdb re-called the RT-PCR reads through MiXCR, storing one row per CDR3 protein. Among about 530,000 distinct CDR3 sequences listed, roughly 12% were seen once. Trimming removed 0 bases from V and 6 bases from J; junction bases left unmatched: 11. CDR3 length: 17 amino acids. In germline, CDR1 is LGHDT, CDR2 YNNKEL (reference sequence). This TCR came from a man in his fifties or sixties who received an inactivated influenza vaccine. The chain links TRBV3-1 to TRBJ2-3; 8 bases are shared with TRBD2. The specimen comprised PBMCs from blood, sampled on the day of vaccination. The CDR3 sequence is CASSQEASGRPLDTQYF. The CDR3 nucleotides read TGTGCCAGCAGCCAAGAAGCTAGCGGGCGACCACTTGATACGCAGTATTTT.